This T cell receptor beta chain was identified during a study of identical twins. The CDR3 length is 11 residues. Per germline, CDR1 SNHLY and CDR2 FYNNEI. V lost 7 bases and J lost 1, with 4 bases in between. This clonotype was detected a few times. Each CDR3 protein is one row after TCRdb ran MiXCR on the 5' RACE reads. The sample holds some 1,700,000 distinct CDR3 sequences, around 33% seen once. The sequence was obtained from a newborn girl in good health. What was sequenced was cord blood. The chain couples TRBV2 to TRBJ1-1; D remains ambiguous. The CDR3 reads CASKTNTEAFF. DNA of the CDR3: TGTGCCAGCAAGACGAACACTGAAGCTTTCTTT.